The 9 T cell receptor beta chains listed next were all sequenced from one sample in a study of T-cell memory formation after mild COVID-19. Each CDR3 protein gets one entry after TCRdb re-called the 5' RACE reads with MiXCR. The profile shows 150,000 to 200,000 distinct CDR3 sequences, around a tenth of them singletons. The specimen was PBMCs or a T cell subset sorted from them (not recorded which). Every receptor here comes from a young man who had mild COVID-19 (a few samples of this study predate the infection). Cell type and time point are not known.

At least ten counts were recorded for this clonotype. The chain recombines TRBV7-8 with TRBJ2-5; tentatively, D is TRBD1 (6 bases). The germline V and J ends were trimmed by 5 bases and 6 bases, with 13 bases remaining between them. The CDR3 is 13 amino acids. CDR1 is SGHVS and CDR2 is FQNEAQ in the germline V gene. In DNA form, the CDR3 reads TGTGCCAGCAGCCTCAGGGACACAAAGACCCAGTACTTC. It yields the protein CASSLRDTKTQYF.

This clonotype showed up many times. DNA for the CDR3: TGTGCCAGCCCCCTACCCACAGATACGCAGTATTTT. Amino acids: CASPLPTDTQYF. This chain uses TRBV7-2 with TRBJ2-3; no firm D call. Germline-derived CDR1 and CDR2 are SGHTA and FQGNSA. This CDR3 is built from 12 residues. V lost 8 bases and J 2 bases, leaving 8 bases between the germline ends.

This clonotype was counted a few times. This chain connects TRBV27 to TRBJ2-3; D possibly corresponds to TRBD1 (5 bases). V lost 6 bases to trimming and J lost 2 bases, with 9 bases between them. The CDR3 spans 13 residues. Germline lookup yields CDR1 MNHEY and CDR2 SMNVEV (reference sequence). CDR3 DNA sequence: TGTGCCAGCAGAAATGGGGCCACAGATACGCAGTATTTT. Residues: CASRNGATDTQYF.

In its sample, this clonotype was seen many times. V gene TRBV20-1 combines with J gene TRBJ2-7, with a weak D call TRBD1 (6 bases). The CDR3 is made up of 15 amino acids. Germline V gives CDR1 DFQATT, CDR2 SNEGSKA (reference sequence). Trimming removed 4 bases from V and 4 bases from J, with 20 bases in between. CDR3 nucleotide sequence: TGCAGTGCTACCGCCGGGACATCGAACCATTACGAGCAGTACGTC. Protein: CSATAGTSNHYEQYV.

This clonotype was recorded at least ten times. The V call is TRBV28, the J call TRBJ2-3; TRBD1 might be the D (5 bases). The CDR3 loop spans 15 amino acids. The germline V gene has CDR1 MDHEN and CDR2 SYDVKM. Trimming removed 0 bases at V and 2 bases at J, with 9 bases between. The CDR3 DNA sequence: TGTGCCAGCAGTTTATGGGCCAGGGTCACAGATACGCAGTATTTT. It is translated as CASSLWARVTDTQYF. The variable domain in full, with the rest retrieved from reference TRBV28 and TRBJ2-3, is DVKVTQSSRYLVKRTGEKVFLECVQDMDHENMFWYRQDPGLGLRLIYFSYDVKMKEKGDIPEGYSVSREKKERFSLILESASTNQTSMYLCASSLWARVTDTQYFGPGTRLTVL.

In DNA form, the CDR3 reads TGTGCCAGTCGATCGGAGGGAGGGGCCAACGTCCTGACTTTC. Protein product: CASRSEGGANVLTF. The genes are TRBV27 and TRBJ2-6; D is possibly TRBD2 (6 bases). Trimming removed 9 bases at V and 4 bases at J, with 13 bases between. CDR1 is MNHEY, CDR2 SMNVEV, per germline (reference sequence). This CDR3 region has 14 residues.

The gene calls are TRBV4-1 and TRBJ2-7; 9 nucleotides match TRBD1. Germline trimming cut 5 bases from V and 3 bases from J; bases unmatched to any gene: 8. CDR1 is MGHRA, CDR2 YSYEKL, per germline. CDR3 length: 15 amino acids. The CDR3 sequence: CASSRGEDRGYEQYF. The CDR3 region has the DNA TGCGCCAGCAGCAGGGGAGAGGACAGGGGCTACGAGCAGTACTTC.

V is TRBV4-2 and J is TRBJ1-5; D uncertain. The germline V and J ends were trimmed by 1 base and 1 base, with 8 bases remaining between them. CDR3 size: 15 residues. Germline values: CDR1 LGHNA, CDR2 YNFKEQ. CDR3 amino acids: CASSQVHQSNQPQHF. The CDR3 DNA sequence: TGTGCCAGCAGCCAAGTTCACCAGAGCAATCAGCCCCAGCATTTT.

The chain links TRBV12-3 or TRBV12-4 to TRBJ2-5; 7 bases fit TRBD1. V gave up 5 bases and J gave up 5 bases; unmatched junction bases: 5. The CDR3 runs to 13 residues. The CDR3 nucleotides read TGTGCCAGCAGTACAGGGGCCGGGGAGACCCAGTACTTC. Translated, it gives CASSTGAGETQYF.